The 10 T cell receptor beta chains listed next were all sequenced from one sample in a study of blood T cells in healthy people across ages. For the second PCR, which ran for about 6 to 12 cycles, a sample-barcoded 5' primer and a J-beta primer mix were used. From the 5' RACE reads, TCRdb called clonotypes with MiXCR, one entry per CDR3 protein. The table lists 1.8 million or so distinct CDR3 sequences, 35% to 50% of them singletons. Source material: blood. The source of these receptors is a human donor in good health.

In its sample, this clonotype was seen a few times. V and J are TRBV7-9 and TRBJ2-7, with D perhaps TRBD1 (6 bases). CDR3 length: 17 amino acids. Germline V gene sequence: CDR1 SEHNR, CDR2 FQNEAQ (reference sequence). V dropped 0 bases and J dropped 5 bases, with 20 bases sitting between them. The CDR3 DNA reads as TGTGCCAGCAGCTTAGCCCGTTTGGTCTGGGGGCAAGACGAGCAGTACTTC. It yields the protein CASSLARLVWGQDEQYF.

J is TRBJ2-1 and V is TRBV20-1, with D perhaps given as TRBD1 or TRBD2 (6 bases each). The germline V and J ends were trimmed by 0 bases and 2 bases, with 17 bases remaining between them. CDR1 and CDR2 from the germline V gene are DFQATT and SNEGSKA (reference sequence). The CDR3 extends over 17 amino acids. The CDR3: CSARDLTSGATYNEQFF. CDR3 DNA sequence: TGCAGTGCTAGAGATTTGACGTCGGGGGCCACCTACAATGAGCAGTTCTTC.

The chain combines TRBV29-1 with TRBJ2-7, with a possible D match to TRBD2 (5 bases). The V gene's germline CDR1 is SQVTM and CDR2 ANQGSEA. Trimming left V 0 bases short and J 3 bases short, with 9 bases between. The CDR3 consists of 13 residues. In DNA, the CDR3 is TGCAGCGTTGAAGATTCCGGGGACTACGAGCAGTACTTC. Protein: CSVEDSGDYEQYF.

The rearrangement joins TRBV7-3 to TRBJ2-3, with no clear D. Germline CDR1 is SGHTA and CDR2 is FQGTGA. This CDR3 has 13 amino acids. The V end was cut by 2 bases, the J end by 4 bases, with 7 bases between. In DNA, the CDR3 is TGTGCCAGCAGCTTACAGCGCGCAGATACGCAGTATTTT. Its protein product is CASSLQRADTQYF.

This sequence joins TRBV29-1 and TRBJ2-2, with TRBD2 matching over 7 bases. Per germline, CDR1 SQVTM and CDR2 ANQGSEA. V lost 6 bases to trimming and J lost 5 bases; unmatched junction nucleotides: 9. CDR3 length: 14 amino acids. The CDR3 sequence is CSVAGGDLTGELFF. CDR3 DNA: TGCAGCGTGGCTGGGGGGGACCTAACCGGGGAGCTGTTTTTT.

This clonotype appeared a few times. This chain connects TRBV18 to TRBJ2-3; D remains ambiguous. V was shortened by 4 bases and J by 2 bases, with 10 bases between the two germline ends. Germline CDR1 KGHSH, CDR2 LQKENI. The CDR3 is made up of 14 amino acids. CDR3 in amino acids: CASSRTDSTDTQYF. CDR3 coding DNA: TGTGCCAGCTCACGAACAGACTCCACAGATACGCAGTATTTT. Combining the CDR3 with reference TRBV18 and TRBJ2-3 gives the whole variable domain NAGVMQNPRHLVRRRGQEARLRCSPMKGHSHVYWYRQLPEEGLKFMVYLQKENIIDESGMPKERFSAEFPKEGPSILRIQQVVRGDSAAYFCASSRTDSTDTQYFGPGTRLTVL.

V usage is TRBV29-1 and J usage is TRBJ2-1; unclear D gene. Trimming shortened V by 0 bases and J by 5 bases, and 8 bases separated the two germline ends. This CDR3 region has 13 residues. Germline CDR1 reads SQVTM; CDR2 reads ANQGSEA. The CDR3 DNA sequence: TGCAGCGTTGAAGAAGGAGCTAACAATGAGCAGTTCTTC. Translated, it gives CSVEEGANNEQFF.

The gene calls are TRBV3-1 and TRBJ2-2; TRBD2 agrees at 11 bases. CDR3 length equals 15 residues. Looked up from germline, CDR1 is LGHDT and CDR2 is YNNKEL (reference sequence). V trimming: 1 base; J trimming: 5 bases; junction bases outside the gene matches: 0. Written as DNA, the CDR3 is TGTGCCAGCAGCCAAGTAGCGGGGGGGACCGGGGAGCTGTTTTTT. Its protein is CASSQVAGGTGELFF.

CDR3 region: CASSLTGVTTDTQYF. CDR3 DNA: TGTGCCAGCAGCTTGACAGGGGTCACCACAGATACGCAGTATTTT. The chain couples TRBV5-5 to TRBJ2-3; 7 nucleotides match TRBD1. This CDR3 comprises 15 residues. Trimming took 1 base from V and 2 from J; bases not matched to a gene: 4. CDR1 is SGHKS, CDR2 YYEKEE, per germline (reference sequence). Full variable domain (missing parts from reference TRBV5-5 and TRBJ2-3): DAGVTQSPTHLIKTRGQQVTLRCSPISGHKSVSWYQQVLGQGPQFIFQYYEKEERGRGNFPDRFSARQFPNYSSELNVNALLLGDSALYLCASSLTGVTTDTQYFGPGTRLTVL.

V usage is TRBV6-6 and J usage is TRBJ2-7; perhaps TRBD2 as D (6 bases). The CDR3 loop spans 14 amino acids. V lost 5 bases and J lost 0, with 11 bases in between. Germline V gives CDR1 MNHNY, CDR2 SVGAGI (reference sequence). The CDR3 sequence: CASSDGLTSYEQYF. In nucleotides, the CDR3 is TGTGCCAGCAGTGACGGACTAACCTCCTACGAGCAGTACTTC.